The 10 T cell receptor beta chains reported below all come from one sample, sequenced in a study of OX40 agonist ivuxolimab in advanced cancers. The method was immunoSEQ multiplex PCR; TCRdb's version includes in-frame clones alone and lacks a portion of them. Of some 60,000 clones listed, approximately 90% are singletons. The sequencing here drew on CD4+ or CD8+ T cells sorted from blood, taken in a trial of the OX40 agonist ivuxolimab. These receptors originate from an adult with an advanced solid tumor such as melanoma, head and neck, liver or kidney cancer.

V and J are TRBV15 and TRBJ1-2; TRBD1 might be the D (6 bases). This CDR3 is built from 12 residues. V lost 5 bases, J lost 6 bases, and 10 bases lay in between. Germline V gene data show CDR1 as LNHNV and CDR2 as YYDKDF (reference sequence). CDR3 in DNA: TGTGCCACCAGCGGGGGGCAGGATGGCTACACCTTC. The encoded protein is CATSGGQDGYTF. Full variable domain (remainder filled in from reference TRBV15 and TRBJ1-2): DAMVIQNPRYQVTQFGKPVTLSCSQTLNHNVMYWYQQKSSQAPKLLFHYYDKDFNNEADTPDNFQSRRPNTSFCFLDIRSPGLGDTAMYLCATSGGQDGYTFGSGTRLTVV.

The chain recombines TRBV7-2 with TRBJ2-1; possible D gene TRBD2, 5 bases. This CDR3 region has 15 residues. The V end lost 8 bases, the J end lost 3 bases, and 17 bases lay between the germline ends. Looked up from germline, CDR1 is SGHTA and CDR2 is FQGNSA. In DNA, the CDR3 is TGTGCCAGCTCTTCGGCTTCGGCGGGCTACAATGAGCAGTTCTTC. The encoded protein is CASSSASAGYNEQFF.

This clone showed up just once. The CDR3 bases are TGTGCCAGCAGCCAAAGTCATCTGCACACCTACGAGCAGTACTTC. Protein sequence: CASSQSHLHTYEQYF. This rearrangement joins TRBV14 to TRBJ2-7, with D uncertain. Germline V gene lookup returns CDR1 SGHDN and CDR2 FVKESK. V lost 2 bases and J lost 2, with 13 bases in between. The CDR3 covers 15 residues.

This clone has only one observation. V is TRBV27 and J is TRBJ2-3; D gene unclear. The CDR3 extends over 11 amino acids. Trimming cost V 2 bases and J 3 bases, with 0 bases left between them. Germline CDR1 reads MNHEY; CDR2 reads SMNVEV (reference sequence). CDR3: CASSLTDTQYF. CDR3 in DNA: TGTGCCAGCAGTTTAACAGATACGCAGTATTTT.

The chain carries TRBV9 and TRBJ1-5; 8 positions agree with TRBD1. Per germline, CDR1 SGDLS and CDR2 YYNGEE. The ends lost 0 bases at V and 4 bases at J; junction bases unmatched: 3. The CDR3 length is 15 residues. CDR3 amino acids: CASSVGQGANQPQHF. The CDR3 DNA reads TGTGCCAGCAGCGTAGGGCAGGGGGCGAATCAGCCCCAGCATTTT.

J is TRBJ2-7 and V is TRBV6-5; D uncertain. Germline V gene sequence: CDR1 MNHEY, CDR2 SVGAGI. V lost 5 bases to trimming and J lost 3 bases, with 5 bases between them. The CDR3 has 11 residues. The CDR3 region has the DNA TGTGCCAGCAGTGGTTACTACGAGCAGTACTTC. Amino acid sequence: CASSGYYEQYF.

V gene TRBV4-2 combines with J gene TRBJ2-4; weak D call: TRBD1 (5 bases). Germline loops: CDR1 LGHNA, CDR2 YNFKEQ. The V gene lost 0 bases and the J gene lost 0 bases, with 9 bases spanning the gap. This CDR3 region has 16 residues. The CDR3 loop reads CASSQDDSLAKNIQYF. The CDR3 DNA reads as TGTGCCAGCAGCCAAGATGACAGTCTAGCCAAAAACATTCAGTACTTC.

This clone occurred once. The V gene is TRBV27, the J gene TRBJ2-7; 13 bases are shared with TRBD2. This CDR3 has 16 amino acids. J gave up 3 bases and V 6 bases, and 8 bases lay outside the gene matches. Germline loops: CDR1 MNHEY, CDR2 SMNVEV (reference sequence). In DNA, the CDR3 is TGTGCCAGCAGCCCACTAGCGGGAGGGCCCGGCTACGAGCAGTACTTC. Residues: CASSPLAGGPGYEQYF.

This clone came up once. J is TRBJ1-2 and V is TRBV11-2; no definite D call. Germline V gene lookup returns CDR1 SGHAT and CDR2 FQNNGV. The CDR3 spans 13 residues. V dropped 0 bases and J dropped 2 bases, with 4 bases sitting between them. The CDR3 DNA follows: TGTGCCAGCAGCTTAGATGGCAACTATGGCTACACCTTC. This codes for CASSLDGNYGYTF. Full variable domain (outside the CDR3, taken from reference TRBV11-2 and TRBJ1-2): EAGVAQSPRYKIIEKRQSVAFWCNPISGHATLYWYQQILGQGPKLLIQFQNNGVVDDSQLPKDRFSAERLKGVDSTLKIQPAKLEDSAVYLCASSLDGNYGYTFGSGTRLTVV.

The chain couples TRBV6-1 to TRBJ1-4; 9 bases line up with TRBD1. The CDR3 has 15 amino acids. Germline assignment: CDR1 MNHNS and CDR2 SASEGT. Trimming cost V 3 bases and J 5 bases; bases outside gene matches: 4. The CDR3 loop is CASSETGTGNEKLFF. The DNA of the CDR3 is TGTGCCAGCAGTGAGACCGGGACAGGGAATGAAAAACTGTTTTTT.